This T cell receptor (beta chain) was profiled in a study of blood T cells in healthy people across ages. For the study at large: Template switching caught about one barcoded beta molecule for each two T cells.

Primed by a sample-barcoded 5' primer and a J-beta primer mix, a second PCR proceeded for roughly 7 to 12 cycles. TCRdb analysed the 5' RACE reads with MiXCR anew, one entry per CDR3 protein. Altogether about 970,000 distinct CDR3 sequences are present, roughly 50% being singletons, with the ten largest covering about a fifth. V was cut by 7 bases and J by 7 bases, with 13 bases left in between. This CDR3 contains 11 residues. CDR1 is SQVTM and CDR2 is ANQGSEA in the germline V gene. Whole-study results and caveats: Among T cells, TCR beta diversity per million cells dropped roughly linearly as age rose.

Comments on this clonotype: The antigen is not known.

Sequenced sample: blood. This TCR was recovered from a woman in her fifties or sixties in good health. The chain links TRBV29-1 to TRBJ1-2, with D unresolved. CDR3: CSDYSYGGYTF. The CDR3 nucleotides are TGCAGCGATTATTCGTACGGTGGCTACACCTTC. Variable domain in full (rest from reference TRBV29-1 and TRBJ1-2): SAVISQKPSRDICQRGTSLTIQCQVDSQVTMMFWYRQQPGQSLTLIATANQGSEATYESGFVIDKFPISRPNLTFSTLTVSNMSPEDSSIYLCSDYSYGGYTFGSGTRLTVV.